These 14 T cell receptor beta chains were all obtained from the same sample, sequenced in a study of blood T cell repertoires in COVID-19 (dated by TCRdb to the early 2020s). Libraries were made using the immunoSEQ multiplex PCR assay. TCRdb re-hosts the immuneACCESS table, in-frame sequences only. Its copies lack some clones; in the studies checked, an unresolved V gene accounts for under half of them, and the cause for the rest is not known. The sample table holds 250,000 to 350,000 clones, of which about 88% were seen once. More than 1.1% of the sample lies in the top ten. What was sequenced was peripheral blood. The receptors originated from a human donor with COVID-19, enrolled during active disease. The donor label of this sample is uncertain.

This rearrangement joins TRBV12-3 or TRBV12-4 to TRBJ1-5; D call uncertain. The CDR3 extends over 12 amino acids. The germline V and J ends were trimmed by 3 bases and 7 bases, with 7 bases remaining between them. The CDR3 spells CASSFPGQPQHF. In nucleotides, the CDR3 is TGTGCCAGCAGTTTTCCGGGACAGCCCCAGCATTTT.

The rearrangement joins TRBV2 to TRBJ2-3; 8 bases agree with TRBD1. The CDR3 is made up of 14 amino acids. Trimming at V came to 5 bases and at J to 1 base, leaving 2 bases not matched to a gene. CDR1 and CDR2 (germline): SNHLY, FYNNEI. CDR3 sequence: CASSLGQGTDTQYF. The CDR3 nucleotides are TGTGCCAGCAGTTTGGGACAGGGCACAGATACGCAGTATTTT.

The genes are TRBV23-1 and TRBJ1-4, with a tentative D call TRBD1 (5 bases). TRBV23-1 is treated as an ORF (open reading frame) with a function not yet certain. This CDR3 region has 15 residues. The V and J ends lost 4 bases and 6 bases respectively, with 15 bases between them. The CDR3 is CASSPTGGGDEKLFF. The CDR3 DNA is TGCGCCAGCAGTCCCACCGGGGGGGGAGATGAAAAACTGTTTTTT.

The chain carries TRBV5-4 and TRBJ2-2, with TRBD2 identical over 7 bases. CDR1 and CDR2 (germline): SGHNT, YYREEE (reference sequence). The V segment lost 2 bases and the J segment 2 bases; nucleotides outside the gene matches: 9. This CDR3 is 17 amino acids long. The DNA of the CDR3 is TGTGCCAGCAGCTTAAAAACTCTAGCGGCTAACACCGGGGAGCTGTTTTTT. This encodes CASSLKTLAANTGELFF.

This chain uses TRBV3-1 (or the pseudogene TRBV3-2) with TRBJ2-6; TRBD1 matches at 7 bases. V was pared by 6 bases and J by 0 bases, with 5 bases of the junction left unmatched. The CDR3 covers 16 residues. Germline-derived CDR1 and CDR2 are LGHDT and YNNKEL (reference sequence). The CDR3 coding sequence is TGTGCCAGCAGAAGACAGGGTAGCTCTGGGGCCAACGTCCTGACTTTC. Translating it yields CASRRQGSSGANVLTF.

The chain joins TRBV7-6 to TRBJ2-5; a possible D gene is TRBD2 (7 bases). CDR1 is SGHVS, CDR2 FNYEAQ, per germline. The CDR3 sequence is 17 residues long. Trimming removed 3 bases from V and 1 base from J, with 18 bases in between. In DNA, the CDR3 is TGTGCCAGCAGCTTTAAGCCGGGGGGCCCGATCCAAGAGACCCAGTACTTC. It translates to CASSFKPGGPIQETQYF.

The rearrangement links TRBV29-1 to TRBJ2-5, with no clear D. Germline CDR1 reads SQVTM; CDR2 reads ANQGSEA. The CDR3 extends over 12 amino acids. V lost 3 bases and J 4 bases, leaving 9 bases between the germline ends. DNA of the CDR3: TGCAGCGTTGAGACCAGAGGAGAGACCCAGTACTTC. Translating it yields CSVETRGETQYF.

This chain uses TRBV2 with TRBJ1-2; 7 nucleotides line up with TRBD1. V trimming: 8 bases; J trimming: 8 bases; junction bases outside the gene matches: 14. The length of the CDR3 is 14 residues. Per germline, CDR1 SNHLY and CDR2 FYNNEI. This chain's CDR3 is CASGLSDRESGYTF. CDR3 in DNA: TGTGCCAGCGGCTTAAGTGACAGGGAGAGCGGCTACACCTTC.

The J gene is TRBJ2-7, the V gene TRBV2, with 8 nucleotides matching TRBD2. Per the germline V gene, CDR1 is SNHLY and CDR2 is FYNNEI. Unmatched junction bases numbered 4, after V lost 6 bases and J lost 6 bases. CDR3 length: 12 residues. The CDR3 here is CASSVTSGEQYF. CDR3 DNA sequence: TGTGCCAGCAGCGTTACTAGCGGCGAGCAGTACTTC.

Remarks on this clone: In the same sample, other DNA sequences code for this CDR3. The rearrangement joins TRBV5-1 to TRBJ1-6, with D possibly being TRBD1 (6 bases). V lost 0 bases to trimming and J lost 7 bases, with 8 bases between them. Germline CDR1 and CDR2: SGHRS and YFSETQ. CDR3 length: 14 amino acids. The CDR3 DNA sequence: TGCGCCAGCAGCTTGGACAGGGACAATTCACCCCTCCACTTT. It specifies CASSLDRDNSPLHF.

V is TRBV10-3 and J is TRBJ2-2; 8 bases are shared with TRBD2. Germline CDR1 and CDR2: ENHRY and SYGVKD. The length of the CDR3 is 17 residues. J lost 7 bases, V lost 0 bases, and 10 bases had no gene match. The DNA of the CDR3 is TGTGCCATCAGTGAGTCGTACGGGAGGGCCGGCGTCGGGGAGCTGTTTTTT. It is translated as CAISESYGRAGVGELFF.

CDR3 in amino acids: CASSLGTGSNYGYTF. The CDR3, as DNA: TGCGCCAGCAGCTTGGGGACAGGGAGTAACTATGGCTACACCTTC. V and J are TRBV5-1 and TRBJ1-2, with TRBD1 matching over 8 bases. The CDR3 loop spans 15 amino acids. V lost 0 bases, J lost 1 base, and 2 bases stayed unmatched. Looked up from germline, CDR1 is SGHRS and CDR2 is YFSETQ. The full variable domain, with the rest looked up from reference TRBV5-1 and TRBJ1-2, is KAGVTQTPRYLIKTRGQQVTLSCSPISGHRSVSWYQQTPGQGLQFLFEYFSETQRNKGNFPGRFSGRQFSNSRSEMNVSTLELGDSALYLCASSLGTGSNYGYTFGSGTRLTVV.

In nucleotides, the CDR3 is TGTGCCAGCAGCGTAGGACCCGGGGAAAACATTCAGTACTTC. Protein product: CASSVGPGENIQYF. The rearrangement uses TRBV9 and TRBJ2-4; TRBD2 is a possible D gene (5 bases). The CDR3 runs to 14 residues. Per germline, CDR1 SGDLS and CDR2 YYNGEE. V lost 0 bases and J 5 bases, leaving 9 bases between the germline ends. Supplemented by reference TRBV9 and TRBJ2-4, the full variable domain reads DSGVTQTPKHLITATGQRVTLRCSPRSGDLSVYWYQQSLDQGLQFLIQYYNGEERAKGNILERFSAQQFPDLHSELNLSSLELGDSALYFCASSVGPGENIQYFGAGTRLSVL.

The chain carries TRBV4-1 and TRBJ2-7, with 9 nucleotides matching TRBD2. Trimming cost V 1 base and J 7 bases; bases outside gene matches: 8. The CDR3 contains 15 residues. Germline CDR1 reads MGHRA; CDR2 reads YSYEKL. Here the CDR3 DNA reads TGCGCCAGCAGCCAAGTCCAAGCGGGAGGACGGGAGCAGTACTTC. Translated: CASSQVQAGGREQYF.